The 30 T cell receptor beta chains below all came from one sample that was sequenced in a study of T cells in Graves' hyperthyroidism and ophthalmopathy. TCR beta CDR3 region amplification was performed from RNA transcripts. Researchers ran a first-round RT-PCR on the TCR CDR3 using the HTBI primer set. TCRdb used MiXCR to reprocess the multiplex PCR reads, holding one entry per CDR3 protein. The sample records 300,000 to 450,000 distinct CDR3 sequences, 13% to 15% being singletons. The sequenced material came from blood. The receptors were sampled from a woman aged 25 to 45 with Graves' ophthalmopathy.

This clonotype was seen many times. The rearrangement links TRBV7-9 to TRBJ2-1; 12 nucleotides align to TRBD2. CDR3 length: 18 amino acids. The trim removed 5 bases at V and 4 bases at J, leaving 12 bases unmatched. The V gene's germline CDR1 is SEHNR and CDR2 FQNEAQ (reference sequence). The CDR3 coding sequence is TGTGCCAGCAGCCCTTTCCTAGCGGGGGGGTTCCGGTACAATGAGCAGTTCTTC. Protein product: CASSPFLAGGFRYNEQFF.

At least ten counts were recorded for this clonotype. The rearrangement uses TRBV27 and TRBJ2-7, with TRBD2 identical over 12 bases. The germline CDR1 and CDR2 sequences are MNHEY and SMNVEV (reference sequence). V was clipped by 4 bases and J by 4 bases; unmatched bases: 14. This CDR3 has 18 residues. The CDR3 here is CASSSAKTSGGVLYEQYF. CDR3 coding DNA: TGTGCCAGCAGTTCCGCTAAGACTAGCGGGGGAGTATTATACGAGCAGTACTTC.

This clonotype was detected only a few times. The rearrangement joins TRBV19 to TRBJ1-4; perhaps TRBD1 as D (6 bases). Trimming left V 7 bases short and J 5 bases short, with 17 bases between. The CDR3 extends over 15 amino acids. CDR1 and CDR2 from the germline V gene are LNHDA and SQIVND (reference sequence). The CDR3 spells CASTKNRGLNEKLFF. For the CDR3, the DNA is TGTGCCAGTACCAAAAACCGGGGGCTGAATGAAAAACTGTTTTTT.

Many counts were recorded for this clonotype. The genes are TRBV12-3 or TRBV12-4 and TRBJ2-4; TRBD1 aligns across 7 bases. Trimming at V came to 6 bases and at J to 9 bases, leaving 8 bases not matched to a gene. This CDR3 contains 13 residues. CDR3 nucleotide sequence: TGTGCCAGCAGGCCAACAGGGGTGGTCATTCAGTACTTC. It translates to CASRPTGVVIQYF.

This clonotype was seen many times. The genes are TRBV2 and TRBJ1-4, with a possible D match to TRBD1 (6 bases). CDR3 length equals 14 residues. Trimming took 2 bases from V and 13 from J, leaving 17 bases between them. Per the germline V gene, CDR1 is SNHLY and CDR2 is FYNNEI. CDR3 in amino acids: CASSELGQQGRLFF. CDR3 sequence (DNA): TGTGCCAGCAGTGAACTAGGACAGCAGGGTAGACTGTTTTTT.

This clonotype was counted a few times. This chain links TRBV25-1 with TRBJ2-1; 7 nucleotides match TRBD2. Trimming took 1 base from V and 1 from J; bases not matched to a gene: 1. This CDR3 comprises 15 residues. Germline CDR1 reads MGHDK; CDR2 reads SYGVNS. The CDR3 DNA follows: TGTGCCAGCAGTGAATGGGGGGGGTCCTACAATGAGCAGTTCTTC. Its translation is CASSEWGGSYNEQFF. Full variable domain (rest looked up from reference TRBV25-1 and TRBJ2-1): EADIYQTPRYLVIGTGKKITLECSQTMGHDKMYWYQQDPGMELHLIHYSYGVNSTEKGDLSSESTVSRIRTEHFPLTLESARPSHTSQYLCASSEWGGSYNEQFFGPGTRLTVL.

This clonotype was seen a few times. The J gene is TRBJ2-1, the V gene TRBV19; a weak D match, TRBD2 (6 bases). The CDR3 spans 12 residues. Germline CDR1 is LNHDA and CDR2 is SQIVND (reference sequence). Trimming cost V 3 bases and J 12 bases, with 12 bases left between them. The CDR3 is CASSIEGAGQFF. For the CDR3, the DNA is TGTGCCAGTAGTATTGAGGGAGCGGGGCAGTTCTTC.

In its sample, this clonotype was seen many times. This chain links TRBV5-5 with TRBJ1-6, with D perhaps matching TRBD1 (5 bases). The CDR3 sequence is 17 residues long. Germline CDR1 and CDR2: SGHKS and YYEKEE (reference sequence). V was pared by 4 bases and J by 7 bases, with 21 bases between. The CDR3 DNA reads TGTGCCAGCAGCCCAGTGGGGGTGGGGCTGGTAAATTCACCCCTCCACTTT. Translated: CASSPVGVGLVNSPLHF.

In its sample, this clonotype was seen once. CDR3 nucleotide sequence: TGCAGTGCTAGGAAGGGGGTGGGGGGAGGGGTCGCTTCACCCCTCCACTTT. Protein product: CSARKGVGGGVASPLHF. V usage is TRBV20-1 and J usage is TRBJ1-6, with a possible D match to TRBD1 (6 bases). The V gene lost 3 bases and the J gene lost 9 bases, with 24 bases spanning the gap. Per the germline V gene, CDR1 is DFQATT and CDR2 is SNEGSKA (reference sequence). The CDR3 has 17 residues.

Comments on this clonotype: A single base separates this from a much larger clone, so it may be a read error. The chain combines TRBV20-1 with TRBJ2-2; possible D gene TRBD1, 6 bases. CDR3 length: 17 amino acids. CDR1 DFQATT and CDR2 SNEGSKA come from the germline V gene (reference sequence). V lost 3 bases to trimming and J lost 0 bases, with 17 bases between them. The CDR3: CSARDRTPNSNTGELFF. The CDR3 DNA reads TGCAGTGCTAGGGACAGAACACCCAACTCGAACACCGGGGAGCTGTTTTTT.

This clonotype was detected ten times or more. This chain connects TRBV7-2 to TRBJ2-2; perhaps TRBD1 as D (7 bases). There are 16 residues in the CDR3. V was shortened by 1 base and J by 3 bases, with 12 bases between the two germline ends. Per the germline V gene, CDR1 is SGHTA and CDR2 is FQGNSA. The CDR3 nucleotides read TGTGCCAGCAGCTTAGGACCAGGGGGGTACACCGGGGAGCTGTTTTTT. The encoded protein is CASSLGPGGYTGELFF.

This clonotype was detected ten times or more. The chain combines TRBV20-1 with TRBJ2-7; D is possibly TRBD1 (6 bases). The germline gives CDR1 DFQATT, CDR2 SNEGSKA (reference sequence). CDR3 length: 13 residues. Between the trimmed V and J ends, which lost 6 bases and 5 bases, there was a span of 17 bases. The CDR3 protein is CSAAKPGDDEQYF. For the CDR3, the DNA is TGCAGTGCAGCGAAACCAGGGGACGACGAGCAGTACTTC.

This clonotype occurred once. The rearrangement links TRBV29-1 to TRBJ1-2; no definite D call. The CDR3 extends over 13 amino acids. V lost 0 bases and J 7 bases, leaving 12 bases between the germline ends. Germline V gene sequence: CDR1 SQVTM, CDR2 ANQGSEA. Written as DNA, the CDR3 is TGCAGCGTTGAAGATGCCTTCTTGGGTGGCTACACCTTC. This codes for CSVEDAFLGGYTF. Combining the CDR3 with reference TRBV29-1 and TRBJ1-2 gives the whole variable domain SAVISQKPSRDICQRGTSLTIQCQVDSQVTMMFWYRQQPGQSLTLIATANQGSEATYESGFVIDKFPISRPNLTFSTLTVSNMSPEDSSIYLCSVEDAFLGGYTFGSGTRLTVV.

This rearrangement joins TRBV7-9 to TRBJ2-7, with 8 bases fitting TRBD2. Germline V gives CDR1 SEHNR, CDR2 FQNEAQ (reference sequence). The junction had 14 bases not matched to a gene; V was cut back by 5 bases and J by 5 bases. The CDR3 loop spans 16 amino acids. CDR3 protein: CASSPNTGTSLNEQYF. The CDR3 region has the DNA TGTGCCAGCAGCCCAAACACCGGGACTAGTCTCAACGAGCAGTACTTC.

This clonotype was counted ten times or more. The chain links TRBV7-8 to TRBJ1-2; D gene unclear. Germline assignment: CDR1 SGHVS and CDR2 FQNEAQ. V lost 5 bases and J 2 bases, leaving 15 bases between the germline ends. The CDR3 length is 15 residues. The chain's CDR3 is CASSPKPGLNYGYTF. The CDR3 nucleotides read TGTGCCAGCAGCCCTAAACCAGGACTAAACTATGGCTACACCTTC.

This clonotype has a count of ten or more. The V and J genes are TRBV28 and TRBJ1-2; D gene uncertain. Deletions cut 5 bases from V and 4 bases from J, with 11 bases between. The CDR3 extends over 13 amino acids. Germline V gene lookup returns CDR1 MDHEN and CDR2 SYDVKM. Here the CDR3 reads CASSTQSAYGYTF. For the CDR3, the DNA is TGTGCCAGCAGTACCCAGTCAGCCTATGGCTACACCTTC.

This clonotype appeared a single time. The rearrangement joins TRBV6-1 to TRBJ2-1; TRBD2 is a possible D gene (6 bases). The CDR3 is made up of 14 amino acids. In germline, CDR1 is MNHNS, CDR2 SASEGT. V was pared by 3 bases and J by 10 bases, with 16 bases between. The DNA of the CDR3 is TGTGCCAGCAGTGAGCGGGGAAGTTTTTGGGAGCAGTTCTTC. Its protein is CASSERGSFWEQFF.

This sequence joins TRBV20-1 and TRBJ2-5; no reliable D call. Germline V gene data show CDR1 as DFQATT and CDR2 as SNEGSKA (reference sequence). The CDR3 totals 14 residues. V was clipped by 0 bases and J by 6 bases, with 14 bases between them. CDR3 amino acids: CSARDGARPKTQYF. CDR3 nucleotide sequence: TGCAGTGCTAGAGATGGAGCTAGACCAAAGACCCAGTACTTC.

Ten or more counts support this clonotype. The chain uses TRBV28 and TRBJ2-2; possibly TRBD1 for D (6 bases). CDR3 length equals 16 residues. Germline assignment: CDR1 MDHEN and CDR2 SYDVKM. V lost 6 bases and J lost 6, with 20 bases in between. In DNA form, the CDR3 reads TGTGCCAGCAGCCTAATACCTCCTGACAGGTCCGGGGAGCTGTTTTTT. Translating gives CASSLIPPDRSGELFF.

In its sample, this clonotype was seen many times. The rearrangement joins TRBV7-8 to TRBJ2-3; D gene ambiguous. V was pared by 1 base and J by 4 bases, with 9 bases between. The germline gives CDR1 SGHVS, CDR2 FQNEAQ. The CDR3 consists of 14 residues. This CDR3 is CASSLGPPADTQYF. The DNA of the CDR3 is TGTGCCAGCAGCTTAGGCCCCCCGGCAGATACGCAGTATTTT.

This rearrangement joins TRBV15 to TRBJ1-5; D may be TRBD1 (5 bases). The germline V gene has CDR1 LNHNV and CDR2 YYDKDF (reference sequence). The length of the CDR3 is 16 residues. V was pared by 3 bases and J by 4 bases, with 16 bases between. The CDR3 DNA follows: TGTGCCACCAGCAGCATTTCGCGTGGGGGGAATCAGCCCCAGCATTTT. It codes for CATSSISRGGNQPQHF.

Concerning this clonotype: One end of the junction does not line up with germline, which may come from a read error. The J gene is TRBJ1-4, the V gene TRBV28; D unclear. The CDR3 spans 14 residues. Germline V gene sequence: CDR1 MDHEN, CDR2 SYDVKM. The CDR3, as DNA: TGTGCCAGCAGTTCAACACAGAAGAATGAAAAACTGTATTTT. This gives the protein CASSSTQKNEKLYF.

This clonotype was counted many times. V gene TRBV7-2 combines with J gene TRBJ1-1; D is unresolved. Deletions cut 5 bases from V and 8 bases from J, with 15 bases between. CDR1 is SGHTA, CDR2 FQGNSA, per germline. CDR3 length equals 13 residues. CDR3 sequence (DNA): TGTGCCAGCAGCCACCCCCCCCGGCTAGAAGCTTTCTTT. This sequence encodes CASSHPPRLEAFF.

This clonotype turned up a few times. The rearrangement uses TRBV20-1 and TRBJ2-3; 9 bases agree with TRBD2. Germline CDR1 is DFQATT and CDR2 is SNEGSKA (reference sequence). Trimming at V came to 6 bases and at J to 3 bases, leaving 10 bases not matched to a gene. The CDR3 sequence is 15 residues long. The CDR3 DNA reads TGCAGTGCGCTCCGATGGCGGGAGGGAACAGATACGCAGTATTTT. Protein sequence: CSALRWREGTDTQYF.

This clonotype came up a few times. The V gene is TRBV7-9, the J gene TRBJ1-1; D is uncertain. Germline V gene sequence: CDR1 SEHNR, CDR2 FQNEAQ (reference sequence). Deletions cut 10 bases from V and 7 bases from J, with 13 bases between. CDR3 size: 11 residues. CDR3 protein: CATTRASEAFF. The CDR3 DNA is TGTGCCACCACCCGCGCAAGTGAAGCTTTCTTT. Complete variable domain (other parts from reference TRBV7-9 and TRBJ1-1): DTGVSQNPRHKITKRGQNVTFRCDPISEHNRLYWYRQTLGQGPEFLTYFQNEAQLEKSRLLSDRFSAERPKGSFSTLEIQRTEQGDSAMYLCATTRASEAFFGQGTRLTVV.

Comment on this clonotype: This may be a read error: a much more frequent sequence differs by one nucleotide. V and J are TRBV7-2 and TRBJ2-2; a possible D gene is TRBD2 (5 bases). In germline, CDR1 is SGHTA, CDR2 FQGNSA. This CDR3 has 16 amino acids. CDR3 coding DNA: TGTGCCAGCAGCCTCTTGGGCGGACCGAACACCGGGGAGCTGCTTTTT. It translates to CASSLLGGPNTGELLF.

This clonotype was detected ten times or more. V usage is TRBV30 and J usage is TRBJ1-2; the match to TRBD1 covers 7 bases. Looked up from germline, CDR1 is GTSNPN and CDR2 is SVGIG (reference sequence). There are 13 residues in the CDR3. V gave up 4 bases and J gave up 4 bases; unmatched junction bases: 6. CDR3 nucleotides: TGTGCCTGGACGGGACAGTGGGTCTATGGCTACACCTTC. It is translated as CAWTGQWVYGYTF.

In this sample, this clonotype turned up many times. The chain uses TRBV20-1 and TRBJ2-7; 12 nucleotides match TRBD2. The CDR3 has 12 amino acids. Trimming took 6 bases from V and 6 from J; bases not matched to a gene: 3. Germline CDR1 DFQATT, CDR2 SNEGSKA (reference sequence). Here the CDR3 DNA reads TGCAGTGCGACGGGACTAGCGGGCGAGCAGTACTTC. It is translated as CSATGLAGEQYF.

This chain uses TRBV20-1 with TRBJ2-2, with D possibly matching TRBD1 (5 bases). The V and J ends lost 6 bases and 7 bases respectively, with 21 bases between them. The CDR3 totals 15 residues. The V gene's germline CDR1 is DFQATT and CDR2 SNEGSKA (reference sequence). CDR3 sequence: CSAGAAGLGHGELFF. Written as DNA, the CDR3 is TGCAGTGCGGGCGCAGCCGGCCTAGGACACGGGGAGCTGTTTTTT.

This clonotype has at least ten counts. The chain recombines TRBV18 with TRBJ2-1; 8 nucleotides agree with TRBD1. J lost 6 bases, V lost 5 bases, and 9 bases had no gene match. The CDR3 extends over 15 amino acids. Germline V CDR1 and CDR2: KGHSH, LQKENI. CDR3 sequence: CASSDGTGHSNEQFF. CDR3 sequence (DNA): TGTGCCAGCTCAGATGGGACAGGCCACAGCAATGAGCAGTTCTTC.